The next 20 T cell receptor beta chains were all read from a single sample in a study of blood T cell repertoires in COVID-19. The data were produced by immunoSEQ multiplex PCR, yet TCRdb's version contains in-frame clones alone and is incomplete. The sample has 180,000 or so clones, approximately 85% seen once. The sample consisted of peripheral blood. The receptors were sampled from an elderly woman with acute or convalescent COVID-19.

For the CDR3, the DNA is TGCAGTGCTAGTGCCGGACAGGGGGTTCGTCAGCCCCAGCATTTT. Translation: CSASAGQGVRQPQHF. The chain has TRBV20-1 and TRBJ1-5; 10 bases fit TRBD1. CDR3 length: 15 amino acids. CDR1 DFQATT and CDR2 SNEGSKA come from the germline V gene (reference sequence). With V trimmed by 3 bases and J by 6 bases, 8 bases remained unmatched.

The rearrangement uses TRBV19 and TRBJ2-5; D may be TRBD2 (7 bases). The germline V gene has CDR1 LNHDA and CDR2 SQIVND (reference sequence). V was cut by 6 bases and J by 3 bases, with 20 bases left in between. The CDR3 contains 16 residues. CDR3 in DNA: TGTGCCAGTAGCCGGAGGGGGGGACCAGGCAAAGAGACCCAGTACTTC. It yields the protein CASSRRGGPGKETQYF. Using reference TRBV19 and TRBJ2-5 for the parts outside the CDR3, the full variable domain is DGGITQSPKYLFRKEGQNVTLSCEQNLNHDAMYWYRQDPGQGLRLIYYSQIVNDFQKGDIAEGYSVSREKKESFPLTVTSAQKNPTAFYLCASSRRGGPGKETQYFGPGTRLLVL.

The chain joins TRBV10-3 to TRBJ1-5; D not certain. The CDR3 runs 16 residues. V shed 0 bases and J shed 1 base, with 10 bases lying between them. The V gene's germline CDR1 is ENHRY and CDR2 SYGVKD. The CDR3 spells CAISESFGSSNQPQHF. The CDR3 nucleotides are TGTGCCATCAGTGAGTCGTTCGGGAGCAGCAATCAGCCCCAGCATTTT.

The chain links TRBV7-2 to TRBJ2-7; 10 bases align to TRBD1. From germline, CDR1 is SGHTA and CDR2 FQGNSA. This CDR3 comprises 14 residues. With 3 bases clipped from V and 4 bases from J, the junction kept 3 bases outside the gene matches. The DNA for the CDR3 is TGTGCCAGCAGCTTGACAGGGGGCGCGTACGAGCAGTACTTC. Its protein is CASSLTGGAYEQYF.

This chain connects TRBV4-3 to TRBJ1-1; TRBD1 matches at 10 bases. V lost 1 base, J lost 5 bases, and 10 bases stayed unmatched. CDR1 LGHNA and CDR2 YSLEER come from the germline V gene. The CDR3 extends over 17 amino acids. The DNA for the CDR3 is TGCGCCAGCAGCCAAGCCCCCCCGGGACAGGGGACAACTGAAGCTTTCTTT. This translates into CASSQAPPGQGTTEAFF.

The chain recombines TRBV2 with TRBJ1-1, with 8 bases matching TRBD1. V shed 6 bases and J 4 bases; nucleotides not matched to a gene: 10. CDR3 length: 15 residues. Germline V gives CDR1 SNHLY, CDR2 FYNNEI. As DNA, the CDR3 is TGTGCCAGCAGCCTATCGACAGGGGTTCTCACTGAAGCTTTCTTT. This sequence encodes CASSLSTGVLTEAFF.

V and J are TRBV7-3 and TRBJ2-3; 7 bases map to TRBD1. This CDR3 is built from 15 residues. V lost 4 bases, J lost 2 bases, and 6 bases stayed unmatched. The germline V gene encodes CDR1 SGHTA and CDR2 FQGTGA. CDR3 nucleotide sequence: TGTGCCAGCAGCTCTACAGGGGCGGCCACAGATACGCAGTATTTT. Translated: CASSSTGAATDTQYF.

The CDR3 bases are TGTGCCAGCAGCGCGGGGACAGGGGAATGGGCTGAAGCTTTCTTT. As protein: CASSAGTGEWAEAFF. This chain uses TRBV9 with TRBJ1-1; 10 bases agree with TRBD1. Germline values: CDR1 SGDLS, CDR2 YYNGEE. V trimming: 3 bases; J trimming: 6 bases; junction bases outside the gene matches: 8. The CDR3 sequence is 15 residues long.

The CDR3 nucleotides read TGTGCCAGCAGCTTGGACCCAGGGGAGGAGCTGTTTTTT. Its protein is CASSLDPGEELFF. The chain has TRBV5-6 and TRBJ2-2, with D possibly being TRBD1 (6 bases). The germline V gene has CDR1 SGHDT and CDR2 YYEEEE. V was shortened by 0 bases and J by 10 bases, with 10 bases between the two germline ends. This CDR3 contains 13 residues.

This rearrangement joins TRBV7-2 to TRBJ2-1; 8 positions agree with TRBD2. The germline V gene has CDR1 SGHTA and CDR2 FQGNSA. The J segment lost 6 bases and the V segment lost 4 bases, leaving 8 bases of the junction unmatched. The CDR3 loop spans 15 amino acids. The CDR3: CASSSGLGGRNEQFF. The CDR3 DNA is TGTGCCAGCAGCTCGGGACTAGGGGGACGCAATGAGCAGTTCTTC.

This chain connects TRBV9 to TRBJ2-3; D possibly corresponds to TRBD2 (6 bases). The germline V gene encodes CDR1 SGDLS and CDR2 YYNGEE. V shed 8 bases and J shed 6 bases, with 19 bases lying between them. The CDR3 is 14 residues long. The CDR3 DNA follows: TGTGCCAGTTCCGGAGGGAGTGGGAGGGATACGCAGTATTTT. This gives the protein CASSGGSGRDTQYF.

This rearrangement joins TRBV7-2 to TRBJ2-7, with 12 bases that match TRBD2. Germline V gene sequence: CDR1 SGHTA, CDR2 FQGNSA. This CDR3 region has 14 residues. After removal of 6 bases from V and 4 bases from J, the junction contained 4 bases not matched to a gene. CDR3 residues: CASRLAGGLYEQYF. The CDR3 region has the DNA TGTGCCAGCAGGCTAGCGGGGGGGTTATACGAGCAGTACTTC.

This clone was seen only a few times. The rearrangement links TRBV5-1 to TRBJ2-3; D is possibly TRBD2 (5 bases). V gave up 2 bases and J gave up 2 bases, with 9 bases separating them. CDR1 is SGHRS, CDR2 YFSETQ, per germline. The CDR3 contains 14 residues. CDR3 protein: CASSFGADTDTQYF. In DNA, the CDR3 is TGCGCCAGCAGCTTCGGAGCGGACACAGATACGCAGTATTTT. Based on the CDR3 plus reference TRBV5-1 and TRBJ2-3, the full variable domain is KAGVTQTPRYLIKTRGQQVTLSCSPISGHRSVSWYQQTPGQGLQFLFEYFSETQRNKGNFPGRFSGRQFSNSRSEMNVSTLELGDSALYLCASSFGADTDTQYFGPGTRLTVL.

The chain recombines TRBV3-1 (or the pseudogene TRBV3-2) with TRBJ2-7, with 8 positions matching TRBD1. The ends lost 4 bases at V and 5 bases at J; junction bases unmatched: 7. CDR3 length: 14 residues. Germline V lookup: CDR1 LGHDT, CDR2 YNNKEL (reference sequence). The CDR3 DNA is TGTGCCAGCAGCCGAGGACAGGGTGGCGACGAGCAGTACTTC. Translating gives CASSRGQGGDEQYF.

The chain is built from TRBV2 and TRBJ2-3; 9 bases are a match to TRBD2. Unmatched junction bases numbered 3, after V lost 6 bases and J lost 2 bases. Per the germline V gene, CDR1 is SNHLY and CDR2 is FYNNEI. The CDR3 consists of 14 residues. The CDR3 reads CASRTSGHTDTQYF. CDR3 DNA: TGTGCCAGCAGGACTAGCGGTCACACAGATACGCAGTATTTT.

The chain is built from TRBV5-1 and TRBJ2-3; 9 nucleotides match TRBD2. Trimming removed 0 bases from V and 2 bases from J; junction bases left unmatched: 10. The V gene's germline CDR1 is SGHRS and CDR2 YFSETQ. The CDR3 is 18 residues long. The DNA for the CDR3 is TGCGCCAGCAGCTTGGGGACTAGCGTTGGGTTTTCCACAGATACGCAGTATTTT. Translation: CASSLGTSVGFSTDTQYF. The whole variable domain, remainder taken from reference TRBV5-1 and TRBJ2-3, is KAGVTQTPRYLIKTRGQQVTLSCSPISGHRSVSWYQQTPGQGLQFLFEYFSETQRNKGNFPGRFSGRQFSNSRSEMNVSTLELGDSALYLCASSLGTSVGFSTDTQYFGPGTRLTVL.

This chain joins TRBV3-1 (or the pseudogene TRBV3-2) and TRBJ2-5; 8 bases are a match to TRBD2. The CDR3 sequence is 16 residues long. The junction had 9 bases not matched to a gene; V was cut back by 4 bases and J by 2 bases. Germline lookup yields CDR1 LGHDT and CDR2 YNNKEL (reference sequence). CDR3 coding DNA: TGTGCCAGCAGCCTTTTAGCGGGGCCACATCAAGAGACCCAGTACTTC. Translating it yields CASSLLAGPHQETQYF.

The chain links TRBV19 to TRBJ1-1; 7 bases are shared with TRBD1. Germline loops: CDR1 LNHDA, CDR2 SQIVND (reference sequence). The ends lost 4 bases at V and 6 bases at J; junction bases unmatched: 8. CDR3 length: 14 residues. This CDR3 reads CASSTPTRGAEAFF. The DNA of the CDR3 is TGTGCCAGTAGTACACCTACCAGGGGGGCTGAAGCTTTCTTT.

The J gene is TRBJ1-3, the V gene TRBV7-3; D is undetermined. Germline CDR1 is SGHTA and CDR2 is FQGTGA. The V end was cut by 0 bases, the J end by 1 base, with 4 bases between. The CDR3 totals 14 residues. The CDR3 loop reads CASSLTGSGNTIYF. Here the CDR3 DNA reads TGTGCCAGCAGCTTAACCGGGTCTGGAAACACCATATATTTT. Drawing the rest from reference TRBV7-3 and TRBJ1-3, the complete variable domain is GAGVSQTPSNKVTEKGKYVELRCDPISGHTALYWYRQSLGQGPEFLIYFQGTGAADDSGLPNDRFFAVRPEGSVSTLKIQRTERGDSAVYLCASSLTGSGNTIYFGEGSWLTVV.

This chain uses TRBV7-9 with TRBJ1-5, with 9 bases identical to TRBD1. This CDR3 is built from 15 residues. V dropped 5 bases and J dropped 7; count of bases not matched to a gene: 9. Per germline, CDR1 SEHNR and CDR2 FQNEAQ (reference sequence). The CDR3 nucleotides are TGTGCCAGCAGCCCGCCGTGGACAGGGGACCAGCCCCAGCATTTT. Protein product: CASSPPWTGDQPQHF.